The 24 T cell receptor beta chains listed next were all sequenced from one sample in a study of T cell responses to AZD1222 COVID-19 vaccine. Generated by immunoSEQ multiplex PCR, the TCRdb table keeps only in-frame clones and is missing some. The table shows some 88,000 clones, with about nine tenths occurring only once. The sequences come from peripheral blood, collected 28 days after the second AZD1222 dose. These TCRs come from an adult who received the AZD1222 COVID-19 vaccine.

The gene calls are TRBV5-1 and TRBJ2-5; tentative D call: TRBD2 (5 bases). The CDR3 contains 13 residues. Trimming stripped 2 bases from V and 5 bases from J, with 10 bases between. Germline CDR1 reads SGHRS; CDR2 reads YFSETQ. The CDR3 coding sequence is TGCGCCAGCAGCTTCCCGGGCGGGGAGACCCAGTACTTC. Amino acid sequence: CASSFPGGETQYF.

The chain is built from TRBV4-1 and TRBJ1-1; D not certain. Trimming cost V 0 bases and J 0 bases, with 5 bases left between them. Per germline, CDR1 MGHRA and CDR2 YSYEKL. This CDR3 spans 14 amino acids. The DNA for the CDR3 is TGCGCCAGCAGCCAAGATCAGATGAACACTGAAGCTTTCTTT. It is translated as CASSQDQMNTEAFF.

J is TRBJ1-3 and V is TRBV18; D unresolved. V lost 3 bases and J lost 0, with 6 bases in between. The CDR3 is 14 amino acids. The germline V gene encodes CDR1 KGHSH and CDR2 LQKENI. CDR3 protein: CASSPELSGNTIYF. As DNA, the CDR3 is TGTGCCAGCTCACCGGAACTCTCTGGAAACACCATATATTTT. The full variable domain, its missing parts supplied by reference TRBV18 and TRBJ1-3, is NAGVMQNPRHLVRRRGQEARLRCSPMKGHSHVYWYRQLPEEGLKFMVYLQKENIIDESGMPKERFSAEFPKEGPSILRIQQVVRGDSAAYFCASSPELSGNTIYFGEGSWLTVV.

In its sample, this clone was seen once. V gene TRBV27 combines with J gene TRBJ1-4; TRBD1 aligns across 9 bases. The ends lost 4 bases at V and 5 bases at J; junction bases unmatched: 5. The V gene's germline CDR1 is MNHEY and CDR2 SMNVEV (reference sequence). This CDR3 comprises 15 residues. The CDR3 here is CASSSGTGSNEKLFF. In nucleotides, the CDR3 is TGTGCCAGCAGTTCCGGGACAGGGTCGAATGAAAAACTGTTTTTT.

This CDR3 reads CASSYTGSSYEQYF. Here the CDR3 DNA reads TGTGCCAGCAGCTACACAGGGAGCTCCTACGAGCAGTACTTC. V usage is TRBV7-9 and J usage is TRBJ2-7; D might be TRBD1 (6 bases). Per the germline V gene, CDR1 is SEHNR and CDR2 is FQNEAQ (reference sequence). There are 14 residues in the CDR3. V gave up 4 bases and J gave up 0 bases, with 10 bases separating them.

V is TRBV5-1 and J is TRBJ2-1, with 10 bases aligning to TRBD2. Germline V gene sequence: CDR1 SGHRS, CDR2 YFSETQ. V trimming: 4 bases; J trimming: 6 bases; junction bases outside the gene matches: 10. This CDR3 region has 16 residues. The DNA for the CDR3 is TGCGCCAGCAGCGTGCCTCTAGCGGGGGCAATCAATGAGCAGTTCTTC. Residues: CASSVPLAGAINEQFF.

The chain joins TRBV2 to TRBJ1-2, with D hard to call. Germline V gene data show CDR1 as SNHLY and CDR2 as FYNNEI. V was cut by 8 bases and J by 6 bases, with 19 bases left in between. This CDR3 comprises 14 residues. CDR3 bases: TGTGCCAGCGGACTAGACGGACCTGTCGATGGCTACACCTTC. Amino acids: CASGLDGPVDGYTF.

V is TRBV6-2 or TRBV6-3 and J is TRBJ1-1; 9 bases agree with TRBD1. Looked up from germline, CDR1 is MNHEY and CDR2 is SVGEGT. CDR3 length equals 16 residues. Unmatched junction bases numbered 11, after V lost 2 bases and J lost 7 bases. The CDR3: CASSYHLGQGPVEAFF. The CDR3 DNA sequence: TGTGCCAGCAGTTACCATCTGGGACAGGGCCCGGTTGAAGCTTTCTTT.

V and J are TRBV5-6 and TRBJ1-4; D gene uncertain. Trimming stripped 4 bases from V and 0 bases from J, with 10 bases between. CDR3 length: 15 residues. Germline V gene sequence: CDR1 SGHDT, CDR2 YYEEEE. CDR3 protein: CASSPRRTTNEKLFF. The CDR3 DNA is TGTGCCAGCAGCCCCCGCCGGACAACTAATGAAAAACTGTTTTTT.

J is TRBJ1-2 and V is TRBV19, with a tentative D call TRBD1 (6 bases). The V end lost 3 bases, the J end lost 8 bases, and 25 bases lay between the germline ends. CDR3 length: 17 amino acids. The V gene's germline CDR1 is LNHDA and CDR2 SQIVND (reference sequence). CDR3 DNA sequence: TGTGCCAGTAGTATGGTCGAATTGGGCAGGGGAATAGGAGGCTACACCTTC. It encodes CASSMVELGRGIGGYTF.

V usage is TRBV10-1 and J usage is TRBJ1-1, with a weak D call TRBD1 (5 bases). V lost 6 bases to trimming and J lost 2 bases, with 13 bases between them. Germline V gives CDR1 WNHNN, CDR2 SYGVQD (reference sequence). This CDR3 comprises 14 residues. This chain's CDR3 is CASRPGTQNTEAFF. CDR3 nucleotide sequence: TGCGCCAGCAGACCCGGGACCCAAAACACTGAAGCTTTCTTT.

This clone was counted between two and nine times. The rearrangement uses TRBV29-1 and TRBJ2-1; tentatively, D is TRBD2 (6 bases). CDR3 length equals 13 residues. Germline V CDR1 and CDR2: SQVTM, ANQGSEA. Trimming removed 4 bases at V and 6 bases at J, with 13 bases between. In DNA, the CDR3 is TGCAGCGTTGGAAGTTGGGGAGGCAATGAGCAGTTCTTC. Translation: CSVGSWGGNEQFF.

The V call is TRBV6-5, the J call TRBJ2-4; 10 nucleotides agree with TRBD1. The germline V gene encodes CDR1 MNHEY and CDR2 SVGAGI. The CDR3 has 15 amino acids. The V gene end was trimmed by 2 bases and the J gene end by 7 bases; junction bases not matched to a gene: 5. Here the CDR3 reads CASSYSDRGLNIQYF. Here the CDR3 DNA reads TGTGCCAGCAGTTACAGCGACAGGGGGCTTAACATTCAGTACTTC.

The rearrangement links TRBV7-8 to TRBJ1-2; 8 bases match TRBD1. V shed 4 bases, J shed 0 bases, and the junction held 10 bases outside the gene matches. Germline V gene sequence: CDR1 SGHVS, CDR2 FQNEAQ. This CDR3 is 17 amino acids long. CDR3 protein: CASSSAGQGYSNYGYTF. For the CDR3, the DNA is TGTGCCAGCAGCTCAGCAGGACAGGGATACTCTAACTATGGCTACACCTTC.

This clone has more than one count but fewer than ten. The V gene is TRBV30, the J gene TRBJ2-2, with 7 bases fitting TRBD1. With V trimmed by 5 bases and J by 4 bases, 7 bases remained unmatched. This CDR3 comprises 14 residues. Germline CDR1 reads GTSNPN; CDR2 reads SVGIG (reference sequence). This chain's CDR3 is CAWQTGQSTGELFF. CDR3 DNA: TGTGCCTGGCAGACAGGGCAGAGCACCGGGGAGCTGTTTTTT.

The gene calls are TRBV5-1 and TRBJ2-3; D is possibly TRBD2 (5 bases). Germline V gene sequence: CDR1 SGHRS, CDR2 YFSETQ. The CDR3 has 15 amino acids. V was pared by 4 bases and J by 0 bases, with 12 bases between. CDR3 nucleotide sequence: TGCGCCAGCAGCCCTCAGCCGGGGAGCACAGATACGCAGTATTTT. Its translation is CASSPQPGSTDTQYF. The whole variable domain, filled in from reference TRBV5-1 and TRBJ2-3, reads KAGVTQTPRYLIKTRGQQVTLSCSPISGHRSVSWYQQTPGQGLQFLFEYFSETQRNKGNFPGRFSGRQFSNSRSEMNVSTLELGDSALYLCASSPQPGSTDTQYFGPGTRLTVL.

CDR3 bases: TGTGCCAGCAGTCCAGACAGCACTAACTATGGCTACACCTTC. This sequence encodes CASSPDSTNYGYTF. The chain couples TRBV7-2 to TRBJ1-2; tentatively, D is TRBD1 (5 bases). CDR1 and CDR2 from the germline V gene are SGHTA and FQGNSA. Between the trimmed V and J ends, which lost 6 bases and 0 bases, there was a span of 11 bases. This CDR3 comprises 14 residues.

The J gene is TRBJ2-7, the V gene TRBV7-2; 7 nucleotides align to TRBD2. The germline CDR1 and CDR2 sequences are SGHTA and FQGNSA. Losses at the gene ends were 2 bases for V and 5 bases for J; bases not matched to a gene: 9. This CDR3 contains 15 residues. The CDR3 is CASSLPGRGLNEQYF. The DNA of the CDR3 is TGTGCCAGCAGCTTACCAGGGAGGGGATTAAACGAGCAGTACTTC.

CDR3: CATSRDQEGPLNTEAFF. The CDR3, as DNA: TGTGCCACCAGCAGAGATCAGGAGGGGCCCCTGAACACTGAAGCTTTCTTT. This chain connects TRBV15 to TRBJ1-1; D perhaps matches TRBD1 (5 bases). Trimming left V 0 bases short and J 0 bases short, with 14 bases between. Looked up from germline, CDR1 is LNHNV and CDR2 is YYDKDF (reference sequence). CDR3 length equals 17 residues.

The chain links TRBV6-4 to TRBJ1-1; TRBD1 might be the D (5 bases). Trimming pared 7 bases from V and 2 bases from J, leaving 17 bases between. CDR1 is MRHNA, CDR2 SNTAGT, per germline. The CDR3 has 15 amino acids. For the CDR3, the DNA is TGTGCCAGCATTATACGACAGCCACCTAACACTGAAGCTTTCTTT. Amino acids: CASIIRQPPNTEAFF.

This chain links TRBV28 with TRBJ1-4, with no clear D. The germline V gene has CDR1 MDHEN and CDR2 SYDVKM. The CDR3 consists of 14 residues. V lost 2 bases and J 7 bases, leaving 11 bases between the germline ends. This chain's CDR3 is CASSLGRMGEKLFF. The DNA of the CDR3 is TGTGCCAGCAGTTTAGGACGGATGGGTGAAAAACTGTTTTTT.

Here the CDR3 reads CAISEFQGAGTEAFF. In nucleotides, the CDR3 is TGTGCCATCAGTGAGTTCCAGGGGGCGGGCACTGAAGCTTTCTTT. This chain connects TRBV10-3 to TRBJ1-1; 8 bases map to TRBD1. Trimming removed 1 base from V and 4 bases from J; junction bases left unmatched: 5. This CDR3 contains 15 residues. From germline, CDR1 is ENHRY and CDR2 SYGVKD.

The chain employs TRBV5-1 and TRBJ2-7; 10 nucleotides line up with TRBD1. Germline CDR1 and CDR2: SGHRS and YFSETQ. The CDR3 consists of 14 residues. The J segment lost 7 bases and the V segment lost 3 bases, leaving 7 bases of the junction unmatched. CDR3 loop: CASSSGTGVWEQYF. CDR3 nucleotides: TGCGCCAGCAGCTCCGGGACAGGGGTGTGGGAGCAGTACTTC.

The chain has TRBV5-4 and TRBJ1-1; 10 bases are shared with TRBD1. This CDR3 spans 14 amino acids. Germline V gene sequence: CDR1 SGHNT, CDR2 YYREEE (reference sequence). Trimming took 4 bases from V and 4 from J; bases not matched to a gene: 4. The CDR3 DNA reads TGTGCCAGCAGCCCTGACAGGGGGCGCACTGAAGCTTTCTTT. Protein: CASSPDRGRTEAFF.